These T cell receptor beta chains were read from a single sample in a study of early T cells in non-severe SARS-CoV-2 infection. Each CDR3 protein is one row after TCRdb ran MiXCR on the 5' RACE reads. The sample carries some 63,000 distinct CDR3 sequences, around 13% recorded once. Input material: whole blood. These receptors came from an adult who was a healthcare worker with PCR-confirmed SARS-CoV-2 infection or an uninfected control (not recorded which). Each CDR3 is given with its conserved first and last residue. D genes are given only for firm matches. Rows may omit the clone size; those that give it use once, few, many or a size class.

j_call d_call clone_size cdr3_length v_call cdr3_aa cdr3_nt
TRBJ2-1 NA NA 14 TRBV10-3 CAISFSESYNEQFF TGTGCCATCAGTTTCAGCGAATCCTACAATGAGCAGTTCTTC
TRBJ1-4 NA few 13 TRBV29-1 CSVLAKSNEKLFF TGCAGCGTCCTAGCGAAGTCTAATGAAAAACTGTTTTTT
TRBJ2-7 TRBD2 few 15 TRBV27 CASSSERGNTYEQYF TGTGCCAGCAGTTCCGAGCGGGGAAATACCTACGAGCAGTACTTC
TRBJ1-2 TRBD1 many 13 TRBV29-1 CSVSGGGPYGYTF TGCAGCGTTTCAGGGGGGGGCCCTTATGGCTACACCTTC
TRBJ2-3 TRBD1 NA 13 TRBV20-1 CSVPTGSTDTQYF TGCAGTGTTCCGACAGGGAGCACAGATACGCAGTATTTT
TRBJ2-1 NA NA 14 TRBV7-3 CASSLQSGPNEQFF TGTGCCAGCAGCTTACAGTCGGGCCCCAATGAGCAGTTCTTC
TRBJ1-2 NA many 16 TRBV6-1 CASSEAKLGSNYGYTF TGTGCCAGCAGTGAAGCGAAATTGGGGTCAAACTATGGCTACACCTTC
TRBJ1-3 NA many 16 TRBV6-2/TRBV6-3 CASSYRAARSGNTIYF TGTGCCAGCAGTTACCGGGCCGCCCGCTCTGGAAACACCATATATTTT
TRBJ2-2 NA NA 14 TRBV5-1 CASSPARATGELFF TGCGCCAGCAGCCCGGCCCGGGCCACCGGGGAGCTGTTTTTT
TRBJ1-1 NA NA 12 TRBV20-1 CSASKGATEAFF TGCAGTGCTAGCAAGGGAGCCACTGAAGCTTTCTTT
TRBJ2-4 TRBD2 NA 13 TRBV7-9 CASKRAGTNIQYF TGTGCCAGCAAAAGAGCGGGGACGAACATTCAGTACTTC
TRBJ2-7 NA few 10 TRBV29-1 CSVHTGEQYF TGCAGCGTTCACACAGGGGAGCAGTACTTC
TRBJ2-5 NA NA 16 TRBV7-7 CASSLALGGQGETQYF TGTGCCAGCAGCTTAGCGCTGGGGGGACAAGGAGAGACCCAGTACTTC
TRBJ2-5 NA many 15 TRBV7-3 CASSFSASSQETQYF TGTGCCAGCAGCTTTTCGGCATCTAGCCAAGAGACCCAGTACTTC
TRBJ1-1 TRBD1 few 14 TRBV7-2 CASSMGQGATEAFF TGTGCCAGCAGTATGGGACAGGGGGCTACTGAAGCTTTCTTT
TRBJ1-2 TRBD1 few 17 TRBV7-9 CASSSHPDRGRSYGYTF TGTGCCAGCAGCTCACACCCGGACAGGGGGCGATCCTATGGCTACACCTTC
TRBJ1-1 TRBD1 many 12 TRBV2 CASRGQNTEVFF TGTGCCAGCAGGGGACAGAACACTGAAGTTTTCTTT
TRBJ2-5 NA NA 15 TRBV7-2 CASSGGTYRQETQYF TGTGCCAGCAGCGGTGGGACATACCGACAAGAGACCCAGTACTTC
TRBJ2-1 NA many 16 TRBV2 CASSEEQTGSMSEQFF TGTGCCAGCAGTGAAGAACAGACAGGAAGCATGAGTGAGCAGTTCTTC
TRBJ1-1 NA NA 10 TRBV29-1 CSGGRAEAFF TGCAGCGGCGGACGGGCTGAAGCTTTCTTT
TRBJ1-4 NA few 14 TRBV19 CASLRQLGDEKLFF TGTGCCAGTTTGCGACAGTTGGGGGATGAAAAACTGTTTTTT
TRBJ2-1 NA many 12 TRBV7-8 CASSALNNEQFF TGTGCCAGCAGCGCCTTAAACAATGAGCAGTTCTTC
TRBJ2-3 NA few 16 TRBV5-1 CASRPEVLGSTDTQYF TGCGCCAGCAGACCGGAGGTCCTGGGGAGCACAGATACGCAGTATTTT
TRBJ1-1 NA few 15 TRBV27 CASSPQPTRNTEAFF TGTGCCAGCAGTCCACAACCGACAAGGAACACTGAAGCTTTCTTT
TRBJ2-1 TRBD2 NA 14 TRBV3-1 CASSPRTSGAWQFF TGTGCCAGCAGCCCCCGGACTAGCGGGGCTTGGCAGTTCTTC
TRBJ2-5 NA NA 14 TRBV7-3 CASSSTGFQETQYF TGTGCCAGCAGCTCAACAGGGTTTCAGGAGACCCAGTACTTC
TRBJ2-7 NA many 13 TRBV7-6 CASSPDDLYEQYF TGTGCCAGCAGCCCGGATGACCTATACGAGCAGTACTTC
TRBJ1-4 NA many 16 TRBV6-5 CASSYSFKAPEEKLFF TGTGCCAGCAGTTACTCGTTTAAGGCTCCGGAGGAAAAACTGTTTTTT
TRBJ2-7 TRBD1 many 15 TRBV6-5 CASSYPTGKSYEQYF TGTGCCAGCAGTTATCCGACAGGGAAGAGCTACGAGCAGTACTTC
TRBJ1-6 NA many 13 TRBV5-1 CASRGSNNSPLHF TGCGCCAGCAGGGGTTCCAATAATTCACCCCTCCACTTT
TRBJ2-5 NA many 14 TRBV10-1 CASSDRRGQETQYF TGCGCCAGCAGTGACCGCAGGGGCCAAGAGACCCAGTACTTC
TRBJ1-2 NA many 12 TRBV29-1 CSVVDGLYGYTF TGCAGCGTTGTGGACGGACTCTATGGCTACACCTTC
TRBJ2-3 NA NA 14 TRBV30 CAWSVLDNTDTQYF TGTGCCTGGAGTGTACTGGACAACACAGATACGCAGTATTTT
TRBJ1-5 NA NA 13 TRBV9 CASSLEGGQPQHF TGTGCCAGCAGCCTAGAGGGGGGCCAGCCCCAGCATTTT
TRBJ2-1 TRBD2 many 16 TRBV6-2/TRBV6-3 CASTRPSGGRYNEQFF TGTGCCAGCACCCGACCTAGCGGGGGGCGGTACAATGAGCAGTTCTTC
TRBJ2-2 TRBD1 many 16 TRBV5-4 CASSHENRGRAGELFF TGTGCCAGCAGCCACGAAAACAGGGGACGTGCCGGGGAGCTGTTTTTT
TRBJ2-3 TRBD1 NA 16 TRBV20-1 CSATDGTGSGPDTQYF TGCAGTGCTACAGATGGGACAGGTTCGGGTCCAGATACGCAGTATTTT
TRBJ2-7 TRBD2 many 14 TRBV30 CASNLSGGVGEQYF TGTGCCTCCAACCTAAGCGGGGGGGTCGGCGAGCAGTACTTC
TRBJ2-5 NA NA 13 TRBV3-1 CASSRGLQETQYF TGTGCCAGCAGCCGGGGACTCCAAGAGACCCAGTACTTC
TRBJ1-1 NA NA 13 TRBV28 CASTQPLTPEAFF TGTGCCAGCACCCAACCGCTGACACCTGAAGCTTTCTTT
TRBJ2-1 TRBD2 many 17 TRBV4-1 CASSLRVPGLAYNEQFF TGCGCCAGCAGCCTTCGAGTTCCGGGACTAGCGTACAATGAGCAGTTCTTC
TRBJ1-5 NA few 13 TRBV6-2/TRBV6-3 CASTTTGAQPQHF TGTGCCAGCACCACGACAGGAGCTCAGCCCCAGCATTTT
TRBJ1-5 NA NA 15 TRBV29-1 CSVQMGENSNQPQHF TGCAGCGTTCAGATGGGAGAAAATAGCAATCAGCCCCAGCATTTT
TRBJ2-3 NA many 13 TRBV7-2 CASSFGATDTQYF TGTGCCAGCAGCTTTGGGGCCACAGATACGCAGTATTTT
TRBJ2-7 NA few 16 TRBV5-4 CASSLGYWESSYEQYF TGTGCCAGCAGCTTGGGTTATTGGGAGTCGTCCTACGAGCAGTACTTC
TRBJ2-7 NA NA 17 TRBV11-2 CASSWAASGPGAYEQYF TGTGCCAGCAGCTGGGCGGCGAGTGGGCCAGGGGCCTACGAGCAGTACTTC
TRBJ2-7 TRBD2 few 17 TRBV6-6 CASSPGTSGAYLREQYF TGTGCCAGCAGCCCCGGGACTAGCGGGGCGTACCTACGAGAGCAGTACTTC
TRBJ2-5 TRBD1 many 15 TRBV29-1 CSVGLGQRYQETQYF TGCAGCGTGGGGCTGGGACAGCGGTACCAAGAGACCCAGTACTTC